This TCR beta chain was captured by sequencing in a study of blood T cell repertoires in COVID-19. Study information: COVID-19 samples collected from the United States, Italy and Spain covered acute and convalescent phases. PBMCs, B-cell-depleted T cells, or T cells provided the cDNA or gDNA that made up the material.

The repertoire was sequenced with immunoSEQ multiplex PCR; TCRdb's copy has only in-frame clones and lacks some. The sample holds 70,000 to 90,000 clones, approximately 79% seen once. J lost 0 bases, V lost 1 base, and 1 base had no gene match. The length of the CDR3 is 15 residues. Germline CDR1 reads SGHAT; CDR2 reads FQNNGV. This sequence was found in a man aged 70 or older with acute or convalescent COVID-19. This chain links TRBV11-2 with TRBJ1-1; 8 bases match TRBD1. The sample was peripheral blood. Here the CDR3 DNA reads TGTGCCAGCAGCTTAGGGACAGGGATGAACACTGAAGCTTTCTTT. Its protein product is CASSLGTGMNTEAFF.